The next 18 T cell receptor beta chains were all read from a single sample in a study of human T cells and chemical hapten exposure (dated by TCRdb to the early 2020s). Reading the label with the study, this specimen's time point is: pre-sensitization, week 0. This specimen's treatment or condition label, interpreted: therapeutic diphenylcyclopropenone sensitization with weekly scalp DPC. Receptor libraries were prepared by RACE. Sequencing instrument: NextSeq 500. TCRdb reprocessed the public reads (quality trimming at Q25 with fastp, clone calling with MiXCR) and kept in-frame beta chains. CDR3 protein sequences are deduplicated, and each keeps its most common genes and DNA. The sample table lists a few hundred thousand distinct CDR3 sequences, around 7% of them with a count of one. The ten largest clones capture more than 0.95% of the sample. The sequenced sample was whole blood, obtained in connection with sensitization to the hapten diphenylcyclopropenone (DPC). These receptors all come from a man aged 18 to 30 with alopecia areata. Some clones in this sample may be carry-over from other donors' samples.

The chain combines TRBV24-1 with TRBJ2-5; 7 bases fit TRBD2. There are 13 residues in the CDR3. V trimming: 6 bases; J trimming: 0 bases; junction bases outside the gene matches: 0. Germline V gene data show CDR1 as KGHDR and CDR2 as SFDVKD. In nucleotides, the CDR3 is TGTGCCACCAGTAGCGGGGACCAAGAGACCCAGTACTTC. Residues: CATSSGDQETQYF.

This clonotype came up a few times. The rearrangement joins TRBV9 to TRBJ1-2, with D maybe TRBD1 (5 bases). Per germline, CDR1 SGDLS and CDR2 YYNGEE. The CDR3 spans 15 residues. V was trimmed by 4 bases and J by 5 bases, leaving 18 bases between them. The CDR3 sequence: CASSTRQIPTYGYTF. CDR3 sequence (DNA): TGTGCCAGCAGCACCCGACAGATCCCTACGTATGGCTACACCTTC.

The V call is TRBV20-1, the J call TRBJ2-5, with TRBD2 matching over 11 bases. The CDR3 is 15 residues long. V lost 4 bases, J lost 2 bases, and 6 bases stayed unmatched. Per the germline V gene, CDR1 is DFQATT and CDR2 is SNEGSKA (reference sequence). In DNA form, the CDR3 reads TGCAGTGCTACCCGACTAGCGGGGTTACAAGAGACCCAGTACTTC. Translation gives CSATRLAGLQETQYF.

This clonotype was counted between two and nine times. V is TRBV12-3 or TRBV12-4 and J is TRBJ1-2; no firm D call. The CDR3 is 13 amino acids. V lost 3 bases and J 4 bases, leaving 9 bases between the germline ends. CDR3 coding DNA: TGTGCCAGCAGTTTCCAGGACGGCTATGGCTACACCTTC. Protein sequence: CASSFQDGYGYTF.

The sample holds a few counts of this clonotype. The chain is built from TRBV20-1 and TRBJ2-7; perhaps TRBD2 as D (6 bases). This CDR3 is built from 16 residues. Germline V gives CDR1 DFQATT, CDR2 SNEGSKA (reference sequence). V was trimmed by 6 bases and J by 9 bases, leaving 30 bases between them. This CDR3 reads CSAYRDLMTGRIGQYF. CDR3 DNA sequence: TGCAGTGCATATCGGGACTTAATGACGGGGCGTATAGGGCAGTACTTC.

Many counts were recorded for this clonotype. The chain links TRBV4-1 to TRBJ2-5; possible D gene TRBD2, 5 bases. The CDR3 is made up of 15 amino acids. Germline CDR1 reads MGHRA; CDR2 reads YSYEKL. V was clipped by 0 bases and J by 4 bases, with 12 bases between them. As DNA, the CDR3 is TGCGCCAGCAGCCAAGATCTACGGGGAAGAGAGACCCAGTACTTC. Its protein product is CASSQDLRGRETQYF.

This clonotype has a handful of counts. The V and J genes are TRBV20-1 and TRBJ2-1, with 10 bases identical to TRBD2. CDR1 and CDR2 from the germline V gene are DFQATT and SNEGSKA (reference sequence). CDR3 length: 15 amino acids. V shed 3 bases and J 5 bases; nucleotides not matched to a gene: 7. CDR3 DNA: TGCAGTGCTAGCTCCACTAGCGGGACCCACAATGAGCAGTTCTTC. It codes for CSASSTSGTHNEQFF.

This clonotype was detected only a few times. The gene calls are TRBV12-3 or TRBV12-4 and TRBJ1-1, with D perhaps matching TRBD1 (6 bases). The V end lost 5 bases, the J end lost 0 bases, and 10 bases lay between the germline ends. The CDR3 consists of 14 residues. CDR3 sequence: CASSQQGMNTEAFF. For the CDR3, the DNA is TGTGCCAGCAGTCAACAGGGCATGAACACTGAAGCTTTCTTT.

This clonotype turned up a few times. The chain has TRBV7-2 and TRBJ1-1, with D possibly TRBD1 on 5 matching bases. Germline V gives CDR1 SGHTA, CDR2 FQGNSA. The CDR3 is 12 amino acids. Deletions cut 11 bases from V and 4 bases from J, with 14 bases between. CDR3 sequence (DNA): TGTGCCGGGGCTGTTTTTAGCACTGAAGCTTTCTTT. Protein sequence: CAGAVFSTEAFF. Combining the CDR3 with reference TRBV7-2 and TRBJ1-1 gives the whole variable domain GAGVSQSPSNKVTEKGKDVELRCDPISGHTALYWYRQSLGQGLEFLIYFQGNSAPDKSGLPSDRFSAERTGGSVSTLTIQRTQQEDSAVYLCAGAVFSTEAFFGQGTRLTVV.

The chain links TRBV12-3 or TRBV12-4 to TRBJ2-5; D is unclear. Trimming left V 5 bases short and J 3 bases short, with 19 bases between. The CDR3 loop spans 16 amino acids. The CDR3, as DNA: TGTGCCAGCAGTCCCCAACTATTGCGCGGTGAAGAGACCCAGTACTTC. Its translation is CASSPQLLRGEETQYF.

V and J are TRBV25-1 and TRBJ1-1; no firm D call. V was pared by 8 bases and J by 1 base, with 11 bases between. The CDR3 sequence is 13 residues long. Germline V gene sequence: CDR1 MGHDK, CDR2 SYGVNS. The CDR3: CASAQRQNTEAFF. As DNA, the CDR3 is TGTGCCAGCGCCCAAAGACAGAACACTGAAGCTTTCTTT.

The chain is built from TRBV12-5 and TRBJ2-1; TRBD2 agrees at 12 bases. The junction had 5 bases not matched to a gene; V was cut back by 6 bases and J by 2 bases. The CDR3 consists of 16 residues. Germline loops: CDR1 LGHNT, CDR2 FRNRAP. Here the CDR3 DNA reads TGTGCTAGTGGAAGGACTAGCGGGGCCACCTACAATGAGCAGTTCTTC. It encodes CASGRTSGATYNEQFF.

This clonotype was recorded a few times. This chain links TRBV6-6 with TRBJ2-5; possibly TRBD1 for D (6 bases). Germline values: CDR1 MNHNY, CDR2 SVGAGI (reference sequence). This CDR3 is 16 amino acids long. The V end was cut by 4 bases, the J end by 3 bases, with 18 bases between. CDR3 DNA sequence: TGTGCCAGCAGTTTTGGACAGCTCGCCTTCAAAGAGACCCAGTACTTC. Its translation is CASSFGQLAFKETQYF.

J is TRBJ2-5 and V is TRBV11-2; no firm D call. The CDR3 extends over 16 amino acids. Trimming removed 5 bases at V and 6 bases at J, with 22 bases between. Germline V gene sequence: CDR1 SGHAT, CDR2 FQNNGV. The CDR3 coding sequence is TGTGCCAGCAGCCAACACGTTGTTGGGATGGGCAAGACCCAGTACTTC. Its translation is CASSQHVVGMGKTQYF.

This clonotype turned up a few times. The chain couples TRBV4-1 to TRBJ1-1, with TRBD1 as a possible D gene (6 bases). Between the trimmed V and J ends, which lost 1 base and 10 bases, there was a span of 13 bases. CDR3 length: 13 amino acids. In germline, CDR1 is MGHRA, CDR2 YSYEKL. This CDR3 reads CASSQVRTVGAFF. The CDR3 DNA follows: TGCGCCAGCAGCCAAGTTCGGACAGTCGGAGCTTTCTTT.

In this sample, this clonotype turned up a few times. This rearrangement joins TRBV4-2 to TRBJ2-3; possibly TRBD1 or TRBD2 for D (5 bases each). The germline V gene has CDR1 LGHNA and CDR2 YNFKEQ. Trimming took 0 bases from V and 2 from J, leaving 15 bases between them. The CDR3 consists of 17 residues. The CDR3, as DNA: TGTGCCAGCAGCCAAGAGTCGACGGGACGGATCACAGATACGCAGTATTTT. It is translated as CASSQESTGRITDTQYF.

This clonotype has more than one count but fewer than ten. The chain employs TRBV5-6 and TRBJ1-5, with 10 bases lining up with TRBD1. Per the germline V gene, CDR1 is SGHDT and CDR2 is YYEEEE. The CDR3 consists of 15 residues. The J segment lost 5 bases and the V segment lost 3 bases, leaving 5 bases of the junction unmatched. CDR3 in amino acids: CASSSTDRGDQPQHF. The CDR3 DNA is TGTGCCAGCAGCTCTACGGACAGGGGGGATCAGCCCCAGCATTTT.

The genes are TRBV7-2 and TRBJ1-4, with D perhaps matching TRBD1 (6 bases). The germline V gene encodes CDR1 SGHTA and CDR2 FQGNSA. This CDR3 is 14 amino acids long. V was clipped by 5 bases and J by 3 bases, with 10 bases between them. In nucleotides, the CDR3 is TGTGCCAGCAGCAAACAGGGCTCTAATGAAAAACTGTTTTTT. Translating it yields CASSKQGSNEKLFF.